The TCR beta chain described here comes from a study of graft-versus-host responses after intestinal transplantation. Study summary: Isolated intestinal, liver-intestinal, or multivisceral transplants were what recipients had. Induction with anti-thymocyte globulin, then tacrolimus and steroids for roughly three years, was given to all recipients.

This CDR3 is built from 15 residues. Measured with immunoSEQ multiplex PCR; TCRdb has only the in-frame clones, and not every one. The table shows about 19,000 clones, with roughly 78% occurring only once. This clone was seen once. Once graft tissue had been processed, intraepithelial and lamina propria lymphocytes were released. The TCR was taken from a human patient who received an intestinal transplant, so some T cells may come from the graft donor. The sequenced sample was ileum tissue, obtained roughly three weeks after intestinal transplant. The chain is built from TRBV21-1 and TRBJ2-5; the table's D call, TRBD1, was not checked against the DNA. TRBV21-1 is given as a pseudogene. The CDR3 region is CASIPGVDPQETQYF. CDR3 nucleotide sequence: TGTGCCAGCATCCCAGGGGTCGATCCCCAAGAGACCCAGTACTTC.